These T cell receptor beta chains were read from a single sample in a study of blood T cell repertoires in COVID-19. The assay was immunoSEQ multiplex PCR, and TCRdb's table has in-frame clones only and misses some. The sample carries about 40,000 clones, roughly 80% recorded once. Material for sequencing was peripheral blood. The receptors stem from a woman between 55 and 75 years old with acute or convalescent COVID-19. CDR3s include the opening cysteine and the closing phenylalanine or tryptophan. The D gene is left open where the match is weak. Size is omitted from some rows. Given values are once, few, many or a class for expanded clones.

V gene	D gene	clone size	J gene	CDR3 protein	CDR3 DNA
TRBV4-2	TRBD2	NA	TRBJ2-7	CASSHRLAGGYEQYF	TGTGCCAGCAGCCATAGGCTAGCGGGAGGATATGAGCAGTACTTC
TRBV11-3	TRBD2	NA	TRBJ2-2	CASSEGLAGARAGELFF	TGTGCCAGCAGCGAAGGACTAGCGGGAGCGCGGGCCGGGGAGCTGTTTTTT
TRBV5-5	TRBD1	NA	TRBJ1-2	CASSLDRGYGYTF	TGTGCCAGCAGCTTGGACAGGGGCTATGGCTACACCTTC
TRBV28	NA	NA	TRBJ1-3	CASSFGGYSGNTIYF	TGTGCCAGCAGTTTTGGGGGGTACTCTGGAAACACCATATATTTT
TRBV6-5	TRBD1	NA	TRBJ1-2	CASSRTGGNYGYTF	TGTGCCAGCAGTAGGACAGGGGGTAACTATGGCTACACCTTC
TRBV7-3	TRBD1	NA	TRBJ1-1	CASSLKAGGRTEAFF	TGTGCCAGCAGCTTAAAGGCAGGGGGGCGAACTGAAGCTTTCTTT
TRBV24-1	NA	NA	TRBJ1-2	CATHDSRQPNYGYTF	TGTGCCACCCACGATAGCCGGCAGCCTAACTATGGCTACACCTTC
TRBV30	NA	NA	TRBJ1-2	CAWQGINANGYTF	TGTGCCTGGCAGGGAATCAACGCCAATGGCTACACCTTC
TRBV10-2	NA	NA	TRBJ2-5	CASSSTSETQYF	TGCGCCAGCAGTTCTACCTCGGAGACCCAGTACTTC
TRBV19	TRBD1	once	TRBJ1-2	CASSPRTGYYGYTF	TGTGCCAGTAGTCCTCGGACAGGGTACTATGGCTACACCTTC
TRBV4-1	TRBD2	NA	TRBJ2-1	CASSHSGGNEQFF	TGCGCCAGCAGCCATAGCGGGGGTAATGAGCAGTTCTTC
TRBV7-9	TRBD1	NA	TRBJ2-7	CASSQGQGADEQYF	TGTGCCAGCAGCCAAGGACAGGGGGCGGACGAGCAGTACTTC
TRBV7-3	TRBD1	few	TRBJ2-3	CASSLQPGQRTDTQYF	TGTGCCAGCAGCTTACAACCGGGACAGCGCACAGATACGCAGTATTTT
TRBV24-1	TRBD2	NA	TRBJ2-3	CATSDLGMTGGLDTQYF	TGTGCCACCAGTGATTTGGGGATGACGGGAGGGTTGGATACGCAGTATTTT
TRBV11-2	NA	NA	TRBJ2-5	CASSLELRGFVETQYF	TGTGCCAGCAGCTTAGAACTCAGGGGTTTTGTGGAGACCCAGTACTTC
TRBV6-4	NA	NA	TRBJ1-5	CASSDSLRVGQPQHF	TGTGCCAGCAGTGACTCATTGCGGGTTGGCCAGCCCCAGCATTTT
TRBV5-8	NA	NA	TRBJ2-1	CASSPRLGSYNEQFF	TGTGCCAGCAGCCCACGACTGGGCTCCTACAATGAGCAGTTCTTC
TRBV18	NA	NA	TRBJ1-6	CASSPARGGSSSPLHF	TGTGCCAGCTCACCGGCGCGCGGCGGATCCTCTTCACCCCTCCACTTT
TRBV7-9	NA	NA	TRBJ1-2	CASSARVYGYTF	TGTGCCAGCAGCGCCAGGGTATATGGCTACACCTTC
TRBV7-8	TRBD1	NA	TRBJ2-2	CASSPRDRGRERELFF	TGTGCCAGCAGCCCGAGGGACAGGGGACGAGAGCGGGAGCTGTTTTTT
TRBV6-5	TRBD1	NA	TRBJ1-5	CASSLSGTGTVQPQHF	TGTGCCAGCAGTTTATCCGGGACAGGGACAGTCCAGCCCCAGCATTTT
TRBV6-2/TRBV6-3	NA	NA	TRBJ1-1	CASSATGPGEVMNTEAFF	TGTGCCAGCAGTGCCACAGGGCCTGGGGAAGTTATGAACACTGAAGCTTTCTTT
TRBV7-2	NA	NA	TRBJ1-6	CASSLEDRPHAPLHF	TGTGCCAGCAGCTTAGAAGACAGGCCCCACGCACCCCTCCACTTT
TRBV5-1	NA	NA	TRBJ1-2	CASSHSLGGRGTNYGYTF	TGCGCCAGCAGCCACTCTCTGGGAGGAAGAGGGACTAACTATGGCTACACCTTC
TRBV2	NA	NA	TRBJ1-5	CASSEGGGNQPQHF	TGTGCCAGCAGTGAAGGGGGAGGCAATCAGCCCCAGCATTTT
TRBV4-1	NA	NA	TRBJ2-7	CASSQDQGWEQYF	TGCGCCAGCAGCCAAGATCAGGGGTGGGAGCAGTACTTC
TRBV7-3	NA	NA	TRBJ2-3	CASSLVQTDTQYF	TGTGCCAGCAGCTTAGTACAGACAGATACGCAGTATTTT
TRBV6-1	TRBD1	NA	TRBJ1-1	CASSEDRGVNTEAFF	TGTGCCAGCAGTGAAGACAGGGGCGTGAACACTGAAGCTTTCTTT
TRBV28	NA	NA	TRBJ1-5	CASSFAGSYSNQPQHF	TGTGCCAGCAGTTTTGCAGGCTCGTATAGCAATCAGCCCCAGCATTTT
TRBV6-1	TRBD1	NA	TRBJ1-1	CASSESYRTGRTEAFF	TGTGCCAGCAGTGAATCATACAGGACAGGGCGAACTGAAGCTTTCTTT
TRBV5-5	NA	NA	TRBJ2-3	CASSFTRTDTQYF	TGTGCCAGCAGCTTTACTAGGACAGATACGCAGTATTTT
TRBV7-9	TRBD1	NA	TRBJ1-4	CASSLGQGDEKLFF	TGTGCCAGCAGCTTAGGACAGGGAGATGAAAAACTGTTTTTT
TRBV7-2	NA	NA	TRBJ1-1	CASSFGAHLTEAFF	TGTGCCAGCAGCTTTGGGGCCCATCTCACTGAAGCTTTCTTT
TRBV30	NA	NA	TRBJ1-6	CAWNRENNSPLHF	TGTGCCTGGAACAGGGAAAATAATTCACCCCTCCACTTT
TRBV6-4	NA	once	TRBJ2-7	CASSDSRDEAPGEQYF	TGTGCCAGCAGTGACTCCCGAGACGAGGCCCCGGGAGAGCAGTACTTC
TRBV3-1/TRBV3-2	TRBD2	NA	TRBJ2-7	CASSQGLAGRGEQYF	TGTGCCAGCAGCCAAGGACTAGCGGGAAGAGGCGAGCAGTACTTC
TRBV3-1/TRBV3-2	NA	once	TRBJ2-3	CASSQYGHPTDTQYF	TGTGCCAGCAGCCAATATGGACACCCCACAGATACGCAGTATTTT
TRBV5-1	TRBD2	NA	TRBJ2-5	CASSRGGQETQYF	TGCGCCAGCAGCCGGGGGGGCCAAGAGACCCAGTACTTC
TRBV19	NA	NA	TRBJ2-5	CASRGSQGLGETQYF	TGTGCCAGTAGGGGAAGTCAGGGTCTGGGGGAGACCCAGTACTTC
TRBV6-2/TRBV6-3	TRBD2	NA	TRBJ2-1	CASSRGGLWSYNEQFF	TGTGCCAGCAGTCGGGGGGGGCTTTGGTCCTACAATGAGCAGTTCTTC
TRBV15	NA	NA	TRBJ2-3	CARAQTGDISGSTDTQYF	TGTGCCAGAGCCCAGACAGGGGATATTAGCGGGAGCACAGATACGCAGTATTTT
TRBV30	TRBD2	few	TRBJ2-2	CAWSDSVLAGGHPNTGELFF	TGTGCCTGGAGTGACAGCGTACTAGCGGGGGGGCACCCGAACACCGGGGAGCTGTTTTTT
TRBV5-1	TRBD2	NA	TRBJ2-5	CASTLNSGRTGETQYF	TGCGCCAGCACCCTGAATAGCGGGAGAACGGGAGAGACCCAGTACTTC
TRBV6-5	TRBD1	NA	TRBJ2-3	CASRLDRSTDTQYF	TGTGCCAGCAGGTTGGACAGGTCCACAGATACGCAGTATTTT
TRBV7-8	TRBD2	NA	TRBJ2-7	CASSRGRAAYEQYF	TGTGCCAGCAGCCGCGGGAGGGCCGCCTACGAGCAGTACTTC
TRBV2	NA	NA	TRBJ1-4	CASRLEKLFF	TGTGCCAGCAGACTCGAAAAACTGTTTTTT
TRBV12-3/TRBV12-4	NA	NA	TRBJ1-1	CASSFRPGGEAFF	TGTGCCAGCAGTTTTAGACCCGGGGGTGAAGCTTTCTTT
TRBV19	TRBD2	NA	TRBJ2-3	CASSVGLAGGSDTQYF	TGTGCCAGTAGTGTTGGACTAGCGGGAGGCTCGGATACGCAGTATTTT